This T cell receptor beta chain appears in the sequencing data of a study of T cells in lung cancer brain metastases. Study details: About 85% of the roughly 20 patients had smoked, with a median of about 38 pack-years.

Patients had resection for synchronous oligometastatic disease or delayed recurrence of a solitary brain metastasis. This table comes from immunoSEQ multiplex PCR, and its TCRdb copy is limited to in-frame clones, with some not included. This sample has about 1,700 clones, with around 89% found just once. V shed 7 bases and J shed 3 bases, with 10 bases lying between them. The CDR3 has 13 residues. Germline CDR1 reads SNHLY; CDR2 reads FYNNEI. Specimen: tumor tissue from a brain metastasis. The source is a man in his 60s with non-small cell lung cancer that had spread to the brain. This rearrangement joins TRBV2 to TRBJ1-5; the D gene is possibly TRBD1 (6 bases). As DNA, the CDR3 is TGTGCCAGCAAAAGGGACAACAATCAGCCCCAGCATTTT. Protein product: CASKRDNNQPQHF.